The rows below give T cell receptor beta chains drawn from one sample of a study of CD8+ T cells in alopecia areata. The data were produced by immunoSEQ multiplex PCR, yet TCRdb's version contains in-frame clones alone and is incomplete. Counted here are 100,000 to 150,000 clones, more than 40% occurring once; the ten biggest clones make up approximately 19%. The material sequenced was CD8+ T cells sorted from blood, taken at week 0. The receptors stem from a human donor with alopecia areata. Both conserved end residues are part of each CDR3. D genes are given only for firm matches. Clone size, where shown, is once, few, many, or a class for clones that have expanded.

DNA: TGTGCCTGGAGTCAAGGGGCGGGGGACTACGAGCAGTACTTC
CDR3: CAWSQGAGDYEQYF
J: TRBJ2-7
size: NA
D: TRBD2
length: 14
V: TRBV30

DNA: TGCAGCGTTGAAGGGCCGGGTGGCGAGCAGTACTTC
CDR3: CSVEGPGGEQYF
J: TRBJ2-7
size: few
D: NA
length: 12
V: TRBV29-1

DNA: TGTGCCAGCAGCTTGGCCGGCACCTACAATGAGCAGTTCTTC
CDR3: CASSLAGTYNEQFF
J: TRBJ2-1
size: NA
D: NA
length: 14
V: TRBV5-4

DNA: TGTGCCACCGGTACAGGGCGCCCAGAGACCCAGTACTTC
CDR3: CATGTGRPETQYF
J: TRBJ2-5
size: NA
D: NA
length: 13
V: TRBV15

DNA: TGCGCCAGCAGCCCATTTTCAGTGATTTCGAACACCGGGGAGCTGTTTTTT
CDR3: CASSPFSVISNTGELFF
J: TRBJ2-2
size: NA
D: NA
length: 17
V: TRBV4-1

DNA: TGCGCCAGCAGCCAAGTAGCCGGGCCGGCGAGCTCCTATAATTCACCCCTCCACTTT
CDR3: CASSQVAGPASSYNSPLHF
J: TRBJ1-6
size: NA
D: NA
length: 19
V: TRBV4-3

DNA: TGTGCCAGCAGCCCTGCCTCCGGGGGTGAGTCCCAGCATTTT
CDR3: CASSPASGGESQHF
J: TRBJ1-5
size: NA
D: NA
length: 14
V: TRBV6-5

DNA: TGTGCCAGCACCACGACAGGGCCCGATACGCAGTATTTT
CDR3: CASTTTGPDTQYF
J: TRBJ2-3
size: NA
D: TRBD1
length: 13
V: TRBV7-9

DNA: TGTGCCAGCGGACCCGGGACGGTCTATGGCTACACCTTC
CDR3: CASGPGTVYGYTF
J: TRBJ1-2
size: NA
D: NA
length: 13
V: TRBV6-1

DNA: TGTGCCAGCCTGCCGGGGCCTACTCAGAACACTGAAGCTTTCTTT
CDR3: CASLPGPTQNTEAFF
J: TRBJ1-1
size: NA
D: NA
length: 15
V: TRBV6-1

DNA: TGTGCCTGGGGCCCGGGACAGGGGGTTGGAGAGACCCAGTACTTC
CDR3: CAWGPGQGVGETQYF
J: TRBJ2-5
size: NA
D: TRBD1
length: 15
V: TRBV30

DNA: TGTGCCAGCAGCGTAGGGGACAGGGGGCATGAGCAGTTCTTC
CDR3: CASSVGDRGHEQFF
J: TRBJ2-1
size: few
D: TRBD1
length: 14
V: TRBV9

DNA: TGTGCCAGCAGCCCAACCGGGACAGGGTTATCCTCTGGGGCCAACGTCCTGACTTTC
CDR3: CASSPTGTGLSSGANVLTF
J: TRBJ2-6
size: NA
D: TRBD1
length: 19
V: TRBV13

DNA: TGTGCCAGCAGCTATGACAGGGGCTACGAGCAGTACTTC
CDR3: CASSYDRGYEQYF
J: TRBJ2-7
size: few
D: TRBD1
length: 13
V: TRBV13

DNA: TGTGCCAGCAGCTCAACTCCCGGCGAGCAGTTCTTC
CDR3: CASSSTPGEQFF
J: TRBJ2-1
size: NA
D: NA
length: 12
V: TRBV5-6

DNA: TGTGCCAGCAGTTTATCGGGGGGGGCAACTGAAGCTTTCTTT
CDR3: CASSLSGGATEAFF
J: TRBJ1-1
size: NA
D: NA
length: 14
V: TRBV27

DNA: TGCGCCAGCAGCCAAGACAGAGAAGAGACCCAGTACTTC
CDR3: CASSQDREETQYF
J: TRBJ2-5
size: NA
D: NA
length: 13
V: TRBV4-1

DNA: TGCAGCGTTGAGGGCAGCTTGAACACTGAAGCTTTCTTT
CDR3: CSVEGSLNTEAFF
J: TRBJ1-1
size: NA
D: NA
length: 13
V: TRBV29-1

DNA: TGCGCCAGCAGCTTGGAGGGGGTTCGGGAGACCCAGTACTTC
CDR3: CASSLEGVRETQYF
J: TRBJ2-5
size: few
D: NA
length: 14
V: TRBV5-1

DNA: TGTGCCAGCAGCACTTACAGGGAGTCCTATGGCTACACCTTC
CDR3: CASSTYRESYGYTF
J: TRBJ1-2
size: few
D: NA
length: 14
V: TRBV7-9

DNA: TGCAGCGTTGAAAACGACAGTTACGAGCAGTACTTC
CDR3: CSVENDSYEQYF
J: TRBJ2-7
size: few
D: NA
length: 12
V: TRBV29-1

DNA: TGCGCCAGCAGCCAAGTAGGGGCGGATGAAGCTTTCTTT
CDR3: CASSQVGADEAFF
J: TRBJ1-1
size: NA
D: NA
length: 13
V: TRBV4-1

DNA: TGTGCCAGCAGCTCGCAATACACCGGGGAGCTGTTTTTT
CDR3: CASSSQYTGELFF
J: TRBJ2-2
size: NA
D: NA
length: 13
V: TRBV13

DNA: TGTGCCAGCAGCTTAGCCCTTTCAACGGGGGAGACCCAGTACTTC
CDR3: CASSLALSTGETQYF
J: TRBJ2-5
size: NA
D: NA
length: 15
V: TRBV11-1

DNA: TGTGCCAGTAGTCCCTACAGGGATAATCAGCCCCAGCATTTT
CDR3: CASSPYRDNQPQHF
J: TRBJ1-5
size: few
D: NA
length: 14
V: TRBV19

DNA: TGCAGCGTTGAAGATGGGGAGGCCAGAGGAGCTTTCTTT
CDR3: CSVEDGEARGAFF
J: TRBJ1-1
size: once
D: NA
length: 13
V: TRBV29-1

DNA: TGTGCCAGCAGTTTATTTGCAGGGACGGATGGCTACACCTTC
CDR3: CASSLFAGTDGYTF
J: TRBJ1-2
size: few
D: NA
length: 14
V: TRBV27

DNA: TGTGCCAGCAGCCCCGGGACAGGGTACGAGCAGTACTTC
CDR3: CASSPGTGYEQYF
J: TRBJ2-7
size: few
D: TRBD1
length: 13
V: TRBV13

DNA: TGTGCCAGCAGTTACCCAGAGGGAGATACGCAGTATTTT
CDR3: CASSYPEGDTQYF
J: TRBJ2-3
size: NA
D: NA
length: 13
V: TRBV6-5

DNA: TGCAGCGCAGTAGCGGAGACCCAGTACTTC
CDR3: CSAVAETQYF
J: TRBJ2-5
size: NA
D: NA
length: 10
V: TRBV29-1

DNA: TGTGCCAGCAGCTTTCCCAGAAATCAGCCCCAGCATTTT
CDR3: CASSFPRNQPQHF
J: TRBJ1-5
size: few
D: NA
length: 13
V: TRBV12-1

DNA: TGTGCCAGCAGCCGGTGGACGGGGGAAGAGACCCAGTACTTC
CDR3: CASSRWTGEETQYF
J: TRBJ2-5
size: NA
D: NA
length: 14
V: TRBV7-9

DNA: TGCAGCGTTGAGGGGAACACTGAAGCTTTCTTT
CDR3: CSVEGNTEAFF
J: TRBJ1-1
size: few
D: NA
length: 11
V: TRBV29-1

DNA: TGTGCCAGCAGTCAGAGGGTCGGTCTATGGGGCTACACCTTC
CDR3: CASSQRVGLWGYTF
J: TRBJ1-2
size: NA
D: NA
length: 14
V: TRBV6-1

DNA: TGTGCCACCAGCAGAGTGGCAGGGGGCACTGAAGCTTTCTTT
CDR3: CATSRVAGGTEAFF
J: TRBJ1-1
size: NA
D: TRBD1
length: 14
V: TRBV15

DNA: TGTGCCTGGAGCTTAGCGAGGGCACAGGGGGATGGCTACACCTTC
CDR3: CAWSLARAQGDGYTF
J: TRBJ1-2
size: NA
D: TRBD1
length: 15
V: TRBV30

DNA: TGCGCCAGCAGCCTAAGACTAGCTCCCTCCTACGAGCAGTACTTC
CDR3: CASSLRLAPSYEQYF
J: TRBJ2-7
size: NA
D: TRBD2
length: 15
V: TRBV4-3

DNA: TGTGCCAGCAGCCTGGTTTTGAGCGGGGAGGCAGATACGCAGTATTTT
CDR3: CASSLVLSGEADTQYF
J: TRBJ2-3
size: NA
D: TRBD2
length: 16
V: TRBV4-2

DNA: TGTGCCTGGAGTGTACTTGGAGCGGGGCAAGGTTCACCCCTCCACTTT
CDR3: CAWSVLGAGQGSPLHF
J: TRBJ1-6
size: NA
D: NA
length: 16
V: TRBV30

DNA: TGTGCCAGCAGTTACTTCCAGGGAAATAATTCACCCCTCCACTTT
CDR3: CASSYFQGNNSPLHF
J: TRBJ1-6
size: NA
D: NA
length: 15
V: TRBV6-5

DNA: TGCGCCAGCAAGGGAGCTGAAACTAACACCGGGGAGCTGTTTTTT
CDR3: CASKGAETNTGELFF
J: TRBJ2-2
size: NA
D: NA
length: 15
V: TRBV5-1

DNA: TGCAGCGTTGATAGGGGGGAATGGAGCCAGTACTTC
CDR3: CSVDRGEWSQYF
J: TRBJ2-5
size: NA
D: NA
length: 12
V: TRBV29-1

DNA: TGTGCCAGTAGTATGGGACAGGGGGCTTCACCCCTCCACTTT
CDR3: CASSMGQGASPLHF
J: TRBJ1-6
size: few
D: TRBD1
length: 14
V: TRBV19

DNA: TGCAGCGTTGAAAAGGCAACCAGTGGGACCGGGGAGCTGTTTTTT
CDR3: CSVEKATSGTGELFF
J: TRBJ2-2
size: NA
D: NA
length: 15
V: TRBV29-1

DNA: TGTGCCAGCAGCCAAGGTGATAGCGGGGGGGTAAGAGATACGCAGTATTTT
CDR3: CASSQGDSGGVRDTQYF
J: TRBJ2-3
size: NA
D: TRBD2
length: 17
V: TRBV4-2